The rows below give T cell receptor beta chains drawn from one sample of a study of T cells after yellow fever vaccination. A single record per CDR3 protein comes from TCRdb applying MiXCR to the 5' RACE reads. The sample comprises a few hundred thousand distinct CDR3 sequences, less than 9% of which are singletons, and approximately 0.85% rests with the top ten. The specimen comprised CD4+ T cells sorted from PBMCs, sampled 15 days after the yellow fever booster vaccination. The receptors shown here come from a young man who received the YFV17D yellow fever vaccine. Both conserved end residues are part of each CDR3. Fields, in order: J gene, V gene, D gene, clone size, CDR3 protein, CDR3 DNA. A D gene is named only where the DNA matches it firmly. Some rows mark clone size as missing; the rest say once, few, many or name a class of expanded clone.

J gene: TRBJ2-1; V gene: TRBV12-3/TRBV12-4; D gene: .; clone size: .; CDR3 protein: CASLSSYNEQFF; CDR3 DNA: TGTGCCAGCCTTAGCTCCTACAATGAGCAGTTCTTC
J gene: TRBJ2-7; V gene: TRBV6-2/TRBV6-3; D gene: TRBD2; clone size: .; CDR3 protein: CASSRTSGRANEQYF; CDR3 DNA: TGTGCCAGCAGTCGGACTAGCGGGAGGGCCAACGAGCAGTACTTC
J gene: TRBJ2-2; V gene: TRBV12-3/TRBV12-4; D gene: TRBD2; clone size: few; CDR3 protein: CASSGLAGPTGELFF; CDR3 DNA: TGTGCCAGCAGTGGACTAGCGGGGCCCACCGGGGAGCTGTTTTTT
J gene: TRBJ2-5; V gene: TRBV29-1; D gene: TRBD2; clone size: .; CDR3 protein: CSGGTGWTSGRHQETQYF; CDR3 DNA: TGCAGCGGTGGGACAGGGTGGACTAGCGGGAGACACCAAGAGACCCAGTACTTC
J gene: TRBJ1-1; V gene: TRBV20-1; D gene: .; clone size: .; CDR3 protein: CSARDISTNKNTEAFF; CDR3 DNA: TGCAGTGCTAGAGATATTTCTACCAATAAAAACACTGAAGCTTTCTTT
J gene: TRBJ2-7; V gene: TRBV7-2; D gene: .; clone size: .; CDR3 protein: CASSFQSRYEQYF; CDR3 DNA: TGTGCCAGCAGCTTCCAGTCTAGATACGAGCAGTACTTC
J gene: TRBJ2-7; V gene: TRBV7-9; D gene: TRBD1; clone size: .; CDR3 protein: CASSPGQGSSYEQYF; CDR3 DNA: TGTGCCAGCAGCCCGGGACAGGGGAGCTCCTACGAGCAGTACTTC
J gene: TRBJ1-2; V gene: TRBV20-1; D gene: .; clone size: .; CDR3 protein: CSAGPDWFSGYTF; CDR3 DNA: TGCAGTGCTGGGCCTGACTGGTTTTCTGGCTACACCTTC
J gene: TRBJ2-5; V gene: TRBV20-1; D gene: TRBD2; clone size: .; CDR3 protein: CSALSSGRRETQYF; CDR3 DNA: TGCAGTGCCCTCTCTAGCGGGAGGAGAGAGACCCAGTACTTC
J gene: TRBJ2-7; V gene: TRBV5-1; D gene: .; clone size: many; CDR3 protein: CASSLGQSSYEQYF; CDR3 DNA: TGCGCCAGCAGTCTAGGACAGAGCTCCTACGAGCAGTACTTC
J gene: TRBJ2-1; V gene: TRBV20-1; D gene: TRBD2; clone size: .; CDR3 protein: CSCPTSGRYNEQFF; CDR3 DNA: TGCAGTTGCCCTACTAGCGGAAGATACAATGAGCAGTTCTTC
J gene: TRBJ1-6; V gene: TRBV5-1; D gene: .; clone size: .; CDR3 protein: CASSLERVWNSPLHF; CDR3 DNA: TGCGCCAGCAGCTTGGAAAGGGTATGGAATTCACCCCTCCACTTT
J gene: TRBJ2-1; V gene: TRBV7-9; D gene: .; clone size: many; CDR3 protein: CASSLGDFDNEQFF; CDR3 DNA: TGTGCCAGCAGCTTGGGTGACTTCGACAATGAGCAGTTCTTC
J gene: TRBJ2-1; V gene: TRBV7-3; D gene: .; clone size: few; CDR3 protein: CASSLTGARNEQFF; CDR3 DNA: TGTGCCAGCAGCTTAACAGGGGCCCGTAATGAGCAGTTCTTC
J gene: TRBJ2-7; V gene: TRBV7-9; D gene: .; clone size: .; CDR3 protein: CASSSPRAGAYEQYF; CDR3 DNA: TGTGCCAGCAGCTCCCCACGGGCAGGAGCCTACGAGCAGTACTTC
J gene: TRBJ2-2; V gene: TRBV6-2/TRBV6-3; D gene: TRBD2; clone size: .; CDR3 protein: CASRKLAGVIYAGELFF; CDR3 DNA: TGTGCCAGCAGAAAACTAGCGGGAGTTATATACGCCGGGGAGCTGTTTTTT
J gene: TRBJ2-4; V gene: TRBV29-1; D gene: .; clone size: .; CDR3 protein: CSVTRSNIQYF; CDR3 DNA: TGCAGCGTTACAAGATCAAACATTCAGTACTTC
J gene: TRBJ2-6; V gene: TRBV7-9; D gene: .; clone size: few; CDR3 protein: CASSQYHGSSGANVLTF; CDR3 DNA: TGTGCCAGCAGCCAATACCACGGCAGCTCTGGGGCCAACGTCCTGACTTTC
J gene: TRBJ2-1; V gene: TRBV6-2/TRBV6-3; D gene: .; clone size: few; CDR3 protein: CASRQDGSYNEQFF; CDR3 DNA: TGTGCCAGCCGGCAGGATGGCTCCTACAATGAGCAGTTCTTC
J gene: TRBJ2-3; V gene: TRBV3-1; D gene: .; clone size: .; CDR3 protein: CASSQVLLGVKSTDTQYF; CDR3 DNA: TGTGCCTCCAGCCAAGTGCTGCTAGGGGTGAAAAGCACAGATACGCAGTATTTT
J gene: TRBJ2-3; V gene: TRBV5-5; D gene: .; clone size: many; CDR3 protein: CASSLGVYGTDTQYF; CDR3 DNA: TGTGCCAGCAGCTTGGGAGTATATGGCACAGATACGCAGTATTTT
J gene: TRBJ2-2; V gene: TRBV5-6; D gene: .; clone size: many; CDR3 protein: CASSLRRNTGELFF; CDR3 DNA: TGTGCCAGCAGCTTGCGGCGGAACACCGGGGAGCTGTTTTTT
J gene: TRBJ2-3; V gene: TRBV5-1; D gene: TRBD2; clone size: few; CDR3 protein: CASSRLAGASPSTDTQYF; CDR3 DNA: TGCGCCAGCAGCAGACTAGCGGGAGCCTCCCCTAGCACAGATACGCAGTATTTT
J gene: TRBJ2-3; V gene: TRBV10-3; D gene: TRBD1; clone size: .; CDR3 protein: CAISGDSLITDTQYF; CDR3 DNA: TGTGCCATCAGTGGGGACAGTCTGATCACAGATACGCAGTATTTT
J gene: TRBJ2-5; V gene: TRBV7-9; D gene: .; clone size: .; CDR3 protein: CASSTFQETQYF; CDR3 DNA: TGTGCCAGCAGCACATTCCAAGAGACCCAGTACTTC
J gene: TRBJ1-4; V gene: TRBV7-2; D gene: .; clone size: .; CDR3 protein: CASSLAPTQEKLFF; CDR3 DNA: TGTGCCAGCAGCTTAGCACCCACACAGGAAAAACTGTTTTTT
J gene: TRBJ2-1; V gene: TRBV7-2; D gene: TRBD2; clone size: few; CDR3 protein: CASSLPTSGSSYNEQFF; CDR3 DNA: TGTGCCAGCAGCTTACCGACTAGCGGGAGTTCATACAATGAGCAGTTCTTC
J gene: TRBJ2-1; V gene: TRBV6-1; D gene: .; clone size: .; CDR3 protein: CASSPSQHNEQFF; CDR3 DNA: TGTGCCAGCAGTCCCTCCCAACACAATGAGCAGTTCTTC
J gene: TRBJ2-1; V gene: TRBV25-1; D gene: TRBD2; clone size: few; CDR3 protein: CASSYGTSGRKGNEQFF; CDR3 DNA: TGTGCCAGCAGCTATGGGACTAGCGGGAGAAAAGGCAATGAGCAGTTCTTC
J gene: TRBJ1-4; V gene: TRBV28; D gene: .; clone size: .; CDR3 protein: CASSLWGKGEKLFF; CDR3 DNA: TGTGCCAGCAGTTTATGGGGAAAGGGGGAAAAACTGTTTTTT
J gene: TRBJ2-7; V gene: TRBV2; D gene: .; clone size: few; CDR3 protein: CASRLDLYEQYF; CDR3 DNA: TGTGCCAGCAGACTGGACTTATACGAGCAGTACTTC
J gene: TRBJ1-4; V gene: TRBV12-3/TRBV12-4; D gene: TRBD1; clone size: few; CDR3 protein: CASSNRDSLGKLFF; CDR3 DNA: TGTGCCAGCAGTAACCGGGACAGCTTGGGGAAACTGTTTTTT
J gene: TRBJ2-2; V gene: TRBV12-3/TRBV12-4; D gene: .; clone size: few; CDR3 protein: CASTAGSVNTGELFF; CDR3 DNA: TGTGCCAGCACTGCAGGGAGTGTCAACACCGGGGAGCTGTTTTTT
J gene: TRBJ2-1; V gene: TRBV5-1; D gene: TRBD2; clone size: .; CDR3 protein: CASSLVLAGAYEQFF; CDR3 DNA: TGCGCCAGCAGCTTGGTTTTAGCGGGGGCTTATGAGCAGTTCTTC
J gene: TRBJ2-3; V gene: TRBV12-3/TRBV12-4; D gene: TRBD1; clone size: many; CDR3 protein: CASSLGTASTDTQYF; CDR3 DNA: TGTGCCAGCAGTTTGGGGACAGCTAGCACAGATACGCAGTATTTT
J gene: TRBJ2-3; V gene: TRBV7-9; D gene: TRBD1; clone size: .; CDR3 protein: CASSQPGQGWSTDTQYF; CDR3 DNA: TGTGCCAGCAGCCAACCGGGACAGGGGTGGAGCACAGATACGCAGTATTTT
J gene: TRBJ2-7; V gene: TRBV5-1; D gene: .; clone size: many; CDR3 protein: CASSQEGFYEQYF; CDR3 DNA: TGCGCCAGCAGCCAAGAGGGGTTCTACGAGCAGTACTTC
J gene: TRBJ1-1; V gene: TRBV12-5; D gene: TRBD1; clone size: few; CDR3 protein: CASGTGTGASTEAFF; CDR3 DNA: TGTGCTAGTGGTACTGGAACAGGGGCCTCAACTGAAGCTTTCTTT
J gene: TRBJ1-5; V gene: TRBV7-2; D gene: TRBD1; clone size: few; CDR3 protein: CASSLTRQGRTQPQHF; CDR3 DNA: TGTGCCAGCAGCTTAACAAGACAGGGACGGACTCAGCCCCAGCATTTT
J gene: TRBJ2-7; V gene: TRBV24-1; D gene: TRBD1; clone size: few; CDR3 protein: CATSETGNAQDEQYF; CDR3 DNA: TGTGCCACCAGTGAGACAGGGAATGCTCAAGACGAGCAGTACTTC
J gene: TRBJ2-1; V gene: TRBV12-3/TRBV12-4; D gene: TRBD1; clone size: .; CDR3 protein: CASSLGQGAIYEQFF; CDR3 DNA: TGTGCCAGCAGCCTGGGACAGGGGGCAATCTATGAGCAGTTCTTC
J gene: TRBJ2-7; V gene: TRBV15; D gene: .; clone size: .; CDR3 protein: CATSRDPVTSYEQYF; CDR3 DNA: TGTGCCACCAGCAGAGATCCAGTTACCTCCTACGAGCAGTACTTC
J gene: TRBJ2-7; V gene: TRBV7-9; D gene: .; clone size: .; CDR3 protein: CASSSSGLAVYEQYF; CDR3 DNA: TGTGCCAGCAGCTCGTCAGGGCTAGCCGTCTACGAGCAGTACTTC
J gene: TRBJ2-2; V gene: TRBV3-1; D gene: .; clone size: many; CDR3 protein: CASSQMNTGELFF; CDR3 DNA: TGTGCCAGCAGCCAAATGAACACCGGGGAGCTGTTTTTT
J gene: TRBJ2-2; V gene: TRBV7-2; D gene: .; clone size: few; CDR3 protein: CASSSLWTEANTGELFF; CDR3 DNA: TGTGCCAGCAGCTCCCTTTGGACCGAAGCGAACACCGGGGAGCTGTTTTTT
J gene: TRBJ2-5; V gene: TRBV20-1; D gene: TRBD2; clone size: many; CDR3 protein: CSARLAGNQETQYF; CDR3 DNA: TGCAGTGCTAGACTAGCGGGGAACCAAGAGACCCAGTACTTC
J gene: TRBJ2-3; V gene: TRBV20-1; D gene: TRBD2; clone size: .; CDR3 protein: CSATSGEPTDTQYF; CDR3 DNA: TGCAGTGCCACTAGCGGAGAGCCCACAGATACGCAGTATTTT
J gene: TRBJ1-2; V gene: TRBV7-8; D gene: .; clone size: many; CDR3 protein: CASSPGYGSSNYGYTF; CDR3 DNA: TGTGCCAGCAGCCCAGGTTATGGGTCTTCTAACTATGGCTACACCTTC
J gene: TRBJ2-5; V gene: TRBV2; D gene: .; clone size: .; CDR3 protein: CASSGQEGETQYF; CDR3 DNA: TGTGCCAGCAGTGGACAAGAGGGAGAGACCCAGTACTTC
J gene: TRBJ1-2; V gene: TRBV11-2; D gene: .; clone size: few; CDR3 protein: CASSLDRWAGANYGYTF; CDR3 DNA: TGTGCCAGCAGCTTAGATAGGTGGGCAGGGGCCAACTATGGCTACACCTTC
J gene: TRBJ1-5; V gene: TRBV3-1; D gene: .; clone size: .; CDR3 protein: CASSQDLVSAKPQHF; CDR3 DNA: TGTGCCAGCAGCCAAGATCTTGTCAGCGCGAAGCCCCAGCATTTT
J gene: TRBJ2-5; V gene: TRBV20-1; D gene: .; clone size: many; CDR3 protein: CSATFPRVLETQYF; CDR3 DNA: TGCAGTGCTACCTTCCCCAGGGTTTTAGAGACCCAGTACTTC
J gene: TRBJ2-7; V gene: TRBV7-2; D gene: .; clone size: few; CDR3 protein: CASRQTSGEGSYEQYF; CDR3 DNA: TGTGCCAGCAGGCAAACTTCAGGGGAAGGCTCCTACGAGCAGTACTTC
J gene: TRBJ2-1; V gene: TRBV4-3; D gene: .; clone size: .; CDR3 protein: CASSQDPSVSSYNEQFF; CDR3 DNA: TGCGCCAGCAGCCAAGACCCTAGCGTTAGCTCCTACAATGAGCAGTTCTTC
J gene: TRBJ2-2; V gene: TRBV10-1; D gene: .; clone size: many; CDR3 protein: CASSGLAGELFF; CDR3 DNA: TGCGCCAGCAGTGGCCTGGCCGGGGAGCTGTTTTTT
J gene: TRBJ1-2; V gene: TRBV7-9; D gene: .; clone size: few; CDR3 protein: CASSLASGSGYPF; CDR3 DNA: TGTGCCAGCAGCTTAGCATCGGGAAGCGGGTACCCCTTC
J gene: TRBJ2-5; V gene: TRBV12-3/TRBV12-4; D gene: .; clone size: few; CDR3 protein: CASSLGSGSRTQYF; CDR3 DNA: TGTGCCAGCAGTTTAGGCTCCGGGTCACGGACCCAGTACTTC
J gene: TRBJ2-1; V gene: TRBV12-3/TRBV12-4; D gene: .; clone size: many; CDR3 protein: CASSFTHGKNNEQFF; CDR3 DNA: TGTGCCAGCAGTTTTACCCACGGGAAGAACAATGAGCAGTTCTTC
J gene: TRBJ2-1; V gene: TRBV18; D gene: TRBD2; clone size: few; CDR3 protein: CASSPLPAGGDDEQFF; CDR3 DNA: TGTGCCAGCTCACCACTTCCAGCGGGAGGAGACGATGAGCAGTTCTTC